This T cell receptor (beta chain) was recorded in a study of T-cell memory formation after mild COVID-19. Findings of the study overall: Clones which contracted sat mainly in CM and EM if CD4+, and in EMRA if CD8+. Memory sampled before infection contained some responding clones, suggesting cross-reactive memory joined. CD4+ bias marked clones expanding day 15 to 37, unlike balanced contracting clones.

TCRdb itself ran the 5' RACE reads through MiXCR, one entry per CDR3 protein. The sample gives about 30,000 distinct CDR3 sequences, 9.5% to 15% of which show up once; 15% is in the top ten. This clonotype was picked up many times. Antigen specificity is unknown. Sequencing input: PBMCs or a T cell subset sorted from them (not recorded which). The receptor was isolated from an adult woman who had mild COVID-19 (a few samples of this study predate the infection). Cell type and time point are not known.

The CDR3 loop reads CAWSPSGVLSYEQYF. The CDR3 region has the DNA TGTGCCTGGAGTCCCAGCGGGGTTTTGTCCTACGAGCAGTACTTC. This chain uses TRBV30 with TRBJ2-7; 7 bases fit TRBD2. Germline CDR1 reads GTSNPN; CDR2 reads SVGIG (reference sequence). There are 15 residues in the CDR3. V dropped 2 bases and J dropped 1; count of bases not matched to a gene: 8.